These 20 T cell receptor beta chains were sequenced from one sample in a study of graft-versus-host responses after intestinal transplantation. Only in-frame clones appear in the TCRdb table, and some are missing; sequencing was by immunoSEQ multiplex PCR. The repertoire includes about 15,000 clones, approximately 33% of them detected once, and approximately 5.1% sits in the top ten. The sequences come from alloreactive CD4+ T cells from a mixed lymphocyte reaction culture, collected before intestinal transplant. Described subset: CFSE-low proliferating T cells sorted from roughly 6-day pre-transplant mixed lymphocyte reaction (GvH or HvG direction). These receptor sequences come from a human patient who received an intestinal transplant.

This sequence joins TRBV6-9 and TRBJ2-2; 7 bases align to TRBD1. V was pared by 4 bases and J by 5 bases, with 7 bases of the junction left unmatched. The CDR3 loop spans 15 amino acids. Germline V gene sequence: CDR1 MNHGY, CDR2 SVAAGI. CDR3 sequence (DNA): TGTGCCAGCAGTTCGTATAGGGGGCTAACCGGGGAGCTGTTTTTT. This gives the protein CASSSYRGLTGELFF.

This chain links TRBV30 with TRBJ2-1; 8 bases map to TRBD2. Germline values: CDR1 GTSNPN, CDR2 SVGIG (reference sequence). After removal of 2 bases from V and 0 bases from J, the junction contained 6 bases not matched to a gene. CDR3 length: 16 residues. The CDR3 DNA reads TGTGCCTGGAGTCCGATGGCGGGAGGCTCCTACAATGAGCAGTTCTTC. It is translated as CAWSPMAGGSYNEQFF.

The chain is built from TRBV7-2 and TRBJ2-7; D remains unclear. The CDR3 is made up of 13 amino acids. CDR1 is SGHTA, CDR2 FQGNSA, per germline. V dropped 3 bases and J dropped 4 bases, with 10 bases sitting between them. CDR3 nucleotide sequence: TGTGCCAGCAGCTTTGGAGACAATTACGAGCAGTACTTC. Amino acid sequence: CASSFGDNYEQYF.

V gene TRBV5-1 combines with J gene TRBJ2-7; D gene ambiguous. CDR1 SGHRS and CDR2 YFSETQ come from the germline V gene. V gave up 4 bases and J gave up 0 bases, with 8 bases separating them. The CDR3 covers 13 residues. CDR3 protein: CASSPLGSYEQYF. CDR3 bases: TGCGCCAGCAGCCCCCTTGGCTCCTACGAGCAGTACTTC.

The chain uses TRBV18 and TRBJ1-2, with TRBD1 identical over 7 bases. Germline V gene sequence: CDR1 KGHSH, CDR2 LQKENI. J gave up 8 bases and V 3 bases, and 3 bases lay outside the gene matches. CDR3 length: 12 amino acids. DNA for the CDR3: TGTGCCAGCTCACCGACAGGGTCCGGCTACACCTTC. Translation: CASSPTGSGYTF.

This clone was picked up a small number of times. The chain employs TRBV29-1 and TRBJ2-3; D uncertain. The CDR3 has 11 residues. CDR1 and CDR2 from the germline V gene are SQVTM and ANQGSEA. V lost 6 bases, J lost 6 bases, and 10 bases lay in between. Written as DNA, the CDR3 is TGCAGCGTGGCCCCCGACGATACGCAGTATTTT. Amino acid sequence: CSVAPDDTQYF.

The chain couples TRBV18 to TRBJ2-3; a possible D gene is TRBD1 (5 bases). The CDR3 covers 15 residues. V lost 0 bases and J 1 base, leaving 8 bases between the germline ends. Per the germline V gene, CDR1 is KGHSH and CDR2 is LQKENI. This chain's CDR3 is CASSPPLQGTDTQYF. Here the CDR3 DNA reads TGTGCCAGCTCACCACCCTTACAGGGCACAGATACGCAGTATTTT.

The V call is TRBV2, the J call TRBJ2-7, with D possibly matching TRBD2 (5 bases). V was clipped by 7 bases and J by 6 bases, with 16 bases between them. The CDR3 spans 13 residues. Germline values: CDR1 SNHLY, CDR2 FYNNEI. Here the CDR3 DNA reads TGTGCCAGCACCCTGGGGAGATCGGGCGAGCAGTACTTC. This codes for CASTLGRSGEQYF.

The V and J genes are TRBV27 and TRBJ1-1; D unclear. The CDR3 has 16 amino acids. The germline CDR1 and CDR2 sequences are MNHEY and SMNVEV (reference sequence). Trimming shortened V by 3 bases and J by 5 bases, and 19 bases separated the two germline ends. CDR3 sequence reads: CASSFGVVKGGTEAFF. The DNA of the CDR3 is TGTGCCAGCAGTTTTGGGGTAGTGAAGGGAGGGACTGAAGCTTTCTTT.

This clone has more than one count but fewer than ten. The chain combines TRBV6-5 with TRBJ1-6; 8 bases align to TRBD1. The germline CDR1 and CDR2 sequences are MNHEY and SVGAGI. Germline trimming cut 0 bases from V and 10 bases from J; bases unmatched to any gene: 5. The length of the CDR3 is 15 residues. CDR3 in amino acids: CASSYSRTGRSPLHF. The CDR3, as DNA: TGTGCCAGCAGTTACTCGCGGACAGGGAGATCACCCCTCCACTTT.

This clone was counted between two and nine times. The CDR3 loop reads CASSHTGSPHEQYF. The CDR3 DNA is TGTGCCAGCAGCCACACAGGGTCCCCCCACGAGCAGTACTTC. The rearrangement links TRBV2 to TRBJ2-7; possible D gene TRBD1, 6 bases. There are 14 residues in the CDR3. Trimming cost V 6 bases and J 5 bases, with 17 bases left between them. Germline CDR1 and CDR2: SNHLY and FYNNEI.

V is TRBV18 and J is TRBJ1-6; D is unresolved. V shed 3 bases and J shed 7 bases, with 7 bases lying between them. Germline V CDR1 and CDR2: KGHSH, LQKENI. The CDR3 is 13 amino acids. DNA of the CDR3: TGTGCCAGCTCACCGACCCTAAATTCACCCCTCCACTTT. This codes for CASSPTLNSPLHF.

CDR3 nucleotides: TGTGCCAGCAGCTATCCCTTGCCGGGACAGGGGTATGGCTACACCTTC. Its translation: CASSYPLPGQGYGYTF. The V call is TRBV5-4, the J call TRBJ1-2; 10 positions agree with TRBD1. The CDR3 length is 16 residues. Germline V CDR1 and CDR2: SGHNT, YYREEE (reference sequence). V trimming: 3 bases; J trimming: 5 bases; junction bases outside the gene matches: 10.

The chain combines TRBV6-1 with TRBJ2-5; unclear D gene. The CDR3 spans 14 residues. V was pared by 7 bases and J by 4 bases, with 16 bases between. CDR1 and CDR2 from the germline V gene are MNHNS and SASEGT. Written as DNA, the CDR3 is TGTGCCAGCATGGTGACACCTTCGACAGAGACCCAGTACTTC. Protein: CASMVTPSTETQYF.

The gene calls are TRBV7-9 and TRBJ2-4; the D call may be TRBD1 or TRBD2 (5 bases each). This CDR3 comprises 16 residues. The germline CDR1 and CDR2 sequences are SEHNR and FQNEAQ (reference sequence). The V end was cut by 5 bases, the J end by 0 bases, with 14 bases between. CDR3 residues: CASSPGRILAKNIQYF. The DNA of the CDR3 is TGTGCCAGCAGCCCGGGACGGATACTAGCCAAAAACATTCAGTACTTC. Using reference TRBV7-9 and TRBJ2-4 for the parts outside the CDR3, the full variable domain is DTGVSQNPRHKITKRGQNVTFRCDPISEHNRLYWYRQTLGQGPEFLTYFQNEAQLEKSRLLSDRFSAERPKGSFSTLEIQRTEQGDSAMYLCASSPGRILAKNIQYFGAGTRLSVL.

In this sample, this clone turned up a few times. This chain uses TRBV5-1 with TRBJ2-7; 7 nucleotides align to TRBD2. The germline CDR1 and CDR2 sequences are SGHRS and YFSETQ. The CDR3 is 16 amino acids. Germline trimming cut 0 bases from V and 0 bases from J; bases unmatched to any gene: 6. The CDR3 coding sequence is TGCGCCAGCAGCTTGGATCCCAGCGGGACCTCCTACGAGCAGTACTTC. It encodes CASSLDPSGTSYEQYF.

The chain couples TRBV6-5 to TRBJ1-6; TRBD1 is a possible D gene (5 bases). The CDR3 runs to 15 residues. The ends were cut back, 6 bases at V and 12 bases at J, with 21 bases in the middle. Germline lookup yields CDR1 MNHEY and CDR2 SVGAGI. CDR3 sequence: CASRPPGRTVLPLHF. The CDR3 DNA reads as TGTGCCAGCAGACCGCCGGGACGGACGGTACTACCCCTCCACTTT.

On this clone itself: A read error may produce the germline difference seen at one junction end. The rearrangement uses TRBV4-2 and TRBJ2-1; 13 bases agree with TRBD2. The length of the CDR3 is 20 residues. Looked up from germline, CDR1 is LGHNA and CDR2 is YNFKEQ. CDR3 in DNA: TGTGCCGGCAGCCAAGTGCCCGGGACTAGCGGGACAGGCTCCTACAATGAGCAGTTCTTC. It codes for CAGSQVPGTSGTGSYNEQFF.

The chain couples TRBV6-1 to TRBJ2-7; D gene ambiguous. The germline V and J ends were trimmed by 6 bases and 4 bases, with 13 bases remaining between them. Germline CDR1 MNHNS, CDR2 SASEGT. The CDR3 runs to 13 residues. CDR3 coding DNA: TGTGCCAGCAGGACCCCGCAATCGTACGAGCAGTACTTC. Translation: CASRTPQSYEQYF.

This clone was observed a handful of times. The chain recombines TRBV6-5 with TRBJ2-2; TRBD1 agrees at 11 bases. After removal of 5 bases from V and 5 bases from J, the junction contained 1 base not matched to a gene. The CDR3 is 14 amino acids. Germline CDR1 and CDR2: MNHEY and SVGAGI. CDR3 nucleotide sequence: TGTGCCAGCAGTGGACAGGGGGCTACCGGGGAGCTGTTTTTT. It codes for CASSGQGATGELFF.